The rows below give T cell receptor beta chains drawn from one sample of a study of T cell responses to AZD1222 COVID-19 vaccine. This table comes from immunoSEQ multiplex PCR, and its TCRdb copy is limited to in-frame clones, with some not included. The sample carries 130,000 to 150,000 clones, approximately 88% recorded once. The sample here was peripheral blood, taken on day 0 of AZD1222 vaccination. The receptor set was obtained from an adult in good health. Both conserved end residues are part of each CDR3. D genes are given only for firm matches. Only part of the rows carry a size: once, few, many, or a class if the clone is expanded.

d_gene: TRBD1
abundance: -
v_gene: TRBV7-9
j_gene: TRBJ2-7
CDR3aa: CASSVGTGAQYF
CDR3nt: TGTGCCAGCAGCGTCGGGACAGGGGCGCAGTACTTC

d_gene: -
abundance: -
v_gene: TRBV5-6
j_gene: TRBJ1-2
CDR3aa: CASSLEPASGYTF
CDR3nt: TGTGCCAGCAGCTTGGAGCCTGCATCGGGCTACACCTTC

d_gene: -
abundance: once
v_gene: TRBV30
j_gene: TRBJ1-1
CDR3aa: CAWSTRVGNTEAFF
CDR3nt: TGTGCCTGGAGTACTCGGGTGGGGAACACTGAAGCTTTCTTT

d_gene: -
abundance: -
v_gene: TRBV10-3
j_gene: TRBJ1-1
CDR3aa: CAIRRPGNTEAFF
CDR3nt: TGTGCCATCAGGAGGCCGGGGAACACTGAAGCTTTCTTT

d_gene: -
abundance: -
v_gene: TRBV6-2/TRBV6-3
j_gene: TRBJ2-1
CDR3aa: CASSLQGSSYNEQFF
CDR3nt: TGTGCCAGCAGTCTCCAGGGGAGCTCCTACAATGAGCAGTTCTTC

d_gene: TRBD1
abundance: -
v_gene: TRBV27
j_gene: TRBJ1-2
CDR3aa: CASSRGDRTKGYTF
CDR3nt: TGTGCCAGCAGTCGGGGGGACAGGACAAAGGGCTACACCTTC

d_gene: -
abundance: -
v_gene: TRBV28
j_gene: TRBJ1-5
CDR3aa: CACLPRGLGNQPQHF
CDR3nt: TGTGCCTGCCTCCCGAGGGGTTTGGGCAATCAGCCCCAGCATTTT

d_gene: -
abundance: -
v_gene: TRBV3-1/TRBV3-2
j_gene: TRBJ1-2
CDR3aa: CASSLTGTPGYTF
CDR3nt: TGTGCCAGCAGCCTTACGGGGACTCCCGGCTACACCTTC

d_gene: -
abundance: -
v_gene: TRBV7-3
j_gene: TRBJ1-2
CDR3aa: CASSLRAGSDYGYTF
CDR3nt: TGTGCCAGCAGCTTAAGGGCAGGAAGTGACTATGGCTACACCTTC

d_gene: TRBD2
abundance: -
v_gene: TRBV10-3
j_gene: TRBJ2-1
CDR3aa: CAISEAGGLINEQFF
CDR3nt: TGTGCCATCAGTGAGGCGGGGGGGCTTATCAATGAGCAGTTCTTC

d_gene: -
abundance: -
v_gene: TRBV6-5
j_gene: TRBJ1-1
CDR3aa: CASSYRQMNTEAFF
CDR3nt: TGTGCCAGCAGTTACAGGCAGATGAACACTGAAGCTTTCTTT

d_gene: -
abundance: -
v_gene: TRBV28
j_gene: TRBJ1-2
CDR3aa: CASSFRARGGYGYTF
CDR3nt: TGTGCCAGCAGTTTCCGTGCCAGGGGTGGCTATGGCTACACCTTC

d_gene: TRBD1
abundance: -
v_gene: TRBV27
j_gene: TRBJ1-1
CDR3aa: CASSPAPDRVTEAFF
CDR3nt: TGTGCCAGCAGTCCCGCCCCTGACAGGGTCACTGAAGCTTTCTTT

d_gene: -
abundance: -
v_gene: TRBV11-1
j_gene: TRBJ1-1
CDR3aa: CASSFGGESTEAFF
CDR3nt: TGTGCCAGCAGCTTTGGAGGGGAGTCCACTGAAGCTTTCTTT

d_gene: -
abundance: few
v_gene: TRBV2
j_gene: TRBJ1-3
CDR3aa: CASSEGQGLSGNTIYF
CDR3nt: TGTGCCAGCAGTGAAGGGCAGGGGCTATCTGGAAACACCATATATTTT

d_gene: -
abundance: -
v_gene: TRBV9
j_gene: TRBJ1-1
CDR3aa: CASSVGIGDTEAFF
CDR3nt: TGTGCCAGCAGCGTGGGGATAGGAGACACTGAAGCTTTCTTT

d_gene: -
abundance: -
v_gene: TRBV5-6
j_gene: TRBJ1-6
CDR3aa: CASSLWENSPLHF
CDR3nt: TGTGCCAGCAGCTTGTGGGAAAATTCACCCCTCCACTTT

d_gene: TRBD1
abundance: -
v_gene: TRBV28
j_gene: TRBJ1-3
CDR3aa: CASSSPQGAPGNTIYF
CDR3nt: TGTGCCAGCAGTTCCCCGCAGGGGGCGCCCGGAAACACCATATATTTT

d_gene: -
abundance: -
v_gene: TRBV11-1
j_gene: TRBJ1-1
CDR3aa: CASSSKTTPMNTEAFF
CDR3nt: TGTGCCAGCAGCTCGAAGACTACCCCAATGAACACTGAAGCTTTCTTT

d_gene: -
abundance: -
v_gene: TRBV27
j_gene: TRBJ1-2
CDR3aa: CASSPGTYYGYTF
CDR3nt: TGTGCCAGCAGTCCGGGAACCTACTATGGCTACACCTTC

d_gene: -
abundance: -
v_gene: TRBV6-5
j_gene: TRBJ1-5
CDR3aa: CASSTVGGSNQPQHF
CDR3nt: TGTGCCAGCAGCACCGTCGGGGGGAGCAATCAGCCCCAGCATTTT

d_gene: -
abundance: -
v_gene: TRBV2
j_gene: TRBJ2-2
CDR3aa: CASSLTEATGELFF
CDR3nt: TGTGCCAGCAGTTTGACAGAAGCTACCGGGGAGCTGTTTTTT

d_gene: -
abundance: -
v_gene: TRBV5-4
j_gene: TRBJ1-6
CDR3aa: CASSWDPSSYNSPLHF
CDR3nt: TGTGCCAGCAGCTGGGACCCGAGCTCCTATAATTCACCCCTCCACTTT

d_gene: -
abundance: -
v_gene: TRBV6-5
j_gene: TRBJ2-7
CDR3aa: CASSSLYEQYF
CDR3nt: TGTGCCAGCAGTTCCCTCTACGAGCAGTACTTC

d_gene: TRBD1
abundance: -
v_gene: TRBV7-9
j_gene: TRBJ1-2
CDR3aa: CASSFLQGAPLFGYTF
CDR3nt: TGTGCCAGCAGCTTTCTACAGGGGGCCCCTCTATTTGGCTACACCTTC

d_gene: -
abundance: once
v_gene: TRBV7-2
j_gene: TRBJ2-2
CDR3aa: CASSRQEGGELFF
CDR3nt: TGTGCCAGCAGCCGACAAGAGGGCGGGGAGCTGTTTTTT

d_gene: -
abundance: -
v_gene: TRBV2
j_gene: TRBJ2-7
CDR3aa: CASSARETLSYEQYF
CDR3nt: TGTGCCAGCAGTGCCAGGGAGACATTATCCTACGAGCAGTACTTC

d_gene: -
abundance: -
v_gene: TRBV29-1
j_gene: TRBJ1-3
CDR3aa: CSVSGGGNTIYF
CDR3nt: TGCAGCGTTTCAGGCGGTGGAAACACCATATATTTT

d_gene: TRBD1
abundance: -
v_gene: TRBV7-2
j_gene: TRBJ1-2
CDR3aa: CASSKGRQGSLDGYTF
CDR3nt: TGTGCCAGCAGCAAAGGTAGACAGGGGAGTCTAGATGGCTACACCTTC